The rows below give T cell receptor beta chains drawn from one sample of a study of blood T cells in healthy people across ages. One entry per CDR3 protein results from TCRdb running MiXCR on the 5' RACE reads. The sample lists more than 650,000 distinct CDR3 sequences, roughly 50% occurring once. Sequencing was done on a sample of blood. The source is a man older than 75 in good health. Each CDR3 is given with its conserved first and last residue. A D gene is named only where the DNA matches it firmly. The size entry is marked missing in some rows and otherwise reads once, few, many or a size class.

size	V	D	J	CDR3	DNA
NA	TRBV7-9	NA	TRBJ1-5	CASSFPGGGRDQPQHF	TGTGCCAGCAGCTTCCCCGGGGGGGGCAGGGATCAGCCCCAGCATTTT
NA	TRBV7-3	TRBD1	TRBJ1-1	CASSRRTGSNTEAFF	TGTGCCAGCAGCCGGCGGACAGGGTCGAACACTGAAGCTTTCTTT
NA	TRBV3-1	TRBD1	TRBJ2-1	CASSQGWGQGASQFF	TGTGCCAGCAGCCAAGGATGGGGACAGGGGGCCTCGCAGTTCTTC
once	TRBV9	NA	TRBJ1-2	CASSSRTENYGYTF	TGTGCCAGCAGCTCCCGGACGGAAAACTATGGCTACACCTTC
few	TRBV5-1	NA	TRBJ2-7	CASSLKPSREFSSYEQYF	TGCGCCAGCAGCTTGAAACCTAGTAGAGAGTTTAGCTCCTACGAGCAGTACTTC
NA	TRBV6-5	NA	TRBJ2-7	CASSYSRGSGVPYEQYF	TGTGCCAGCAGTTACTCGAGGGGCTCGGGAGTCCCCTACGAGCAGTACTTC
NA	TRBV7-6	NA	TRBJ1-2	CASSLVRGQGYTF	TGTGCCAGCAGCTTAGTGAGAGGGCAGGGCTACACCTTC
NA	TRBV5-1	TRBD1	TRBJ1-1	CASSSQGDKTEAFF	TGCGCCAGCAGCTCCCAGGGGGATAAGACTGAAGCTTTCTTT
NA	TRBV5-1	TRBD1	TRBJ2-3	CASSLMTGNTDTQYF	TGCGCCAGCAGCTTGATGACAGGGAACACAGATACGCAGTATTTT
NA	TRBV2	TRBD1	TRBJ2-5	CASKGAEETQYF	TGTGCCAGTAAGGGGGCTGAGGAGACCCAGTACTTC
few	TRBV29-1	NA	TRBJ1-3	CSVVRPDQNTIYF	TGCAGCGTTGTACGGCCGGACCAAAACACCATATATTTT
NA	TRBV20-1	TRBD2	TRBJ2-6	CSASLAGDSGANVLTF	TGCAGTGCTAGCTTAGCGGGCGACTCTGGGGCCAACGTCCTGACTTTC
NA	TRBV6-5	TRBD2	TRBJ2-7	CASGTSGTSSYEQYF	TGTGCCAGTGGGACTAGCGGGACAAGCTCCTACGAGCAGTACTTC
NA	TRBV9	NA	TRBJ2-5	CASSVNPGLGETQYF	TGTGCCAGCAGCGTAAATCCGGGGTTAGGGGAGACCCAGTACTTC
NA	TRBV18	NA	TRBJ2-5	CASSPQEETQYF	TGTGCCAGCTCACCGCAAGAAGAGACCCAGTACTTC
NA	TRBV12-3/TRBV12-4	NA	TRBJ2-5	CASSQRLETQYF	TGTGCCAGCAGCCAGAGACTGGAGACCCAGTACTTC
NA	TRBV7-8	NA	TRBJ1-5	CASSRGGLQPQHF	TGTGCCAGCAGCCGAGGCGGCCTCCAGCCCCAGCATTTT
NA	TRBV10-3	NA	TRBJ2-4	CATQGNGNIQYF	TGTGCCACTCAAGGCAACGGAAACATTCAGTACTTC
NA	TRBV7-2	TRBD1	TRBJ1-5	CASSFRGGGQPQHF	TGTGCCAGCAGCTTCCGAGGGGGCGGTCAGCCCCAGCATTTT
NA	TRBV9	TRBD1	TRBJ2-5	CASSPQTTRGQQYF	TGTGCCAGCAGCCCGCAGACGACTCGGGGACAGCAGTACTTC
NA	TRBV28	TRBD2	TRBJ2-7	CASTDGGGRSYEQYF	TGTGCCAGCACGGACGGGGGGGGACGCTCCTACGAGCAGTACTTC
few	TRBV3-1	NA	TRBJ1-2	CASSQAGGDYGYTF	TGTGCCAGCAGCCAAGCGGGGGGTGACTATGGCTACACCTTC
NA	TRBV29-1	NA	TRBJ2-3	CSVFFGGRSTDTQYF	TGCAGCGTTTTCTTCGGTGGTCGAAGCACAGATACGCAGTATTTT
NA	TRBV6-6	NA	TRBJ1-1	CASSSRLWTEAFF	TGTGCCAGCAGTTCGCGGTTATGGACTGAAGCTTTCTTT
NA	TRBV3-1	NA	TRBJ2-7	CASSQVPRTGPSSEQYF	TGTGCCAGCAGCCAAGTACCCCGGACCGGGCCGTCCTCCGAGCAGTACTTC
NA	TRBV7-3	NA	TRBJ1-1	CASSLSPVNTEAFF	TGTGCCAGCAGCTTAAGTCCAGTGAACACTGAAGCTTTCTTT
NA	TRBV2	TRBD1	TRBJ2-4	CASIRTGWSIQYF	TGTGCCAGCATCCGGACAGGTTGGAGCATTCAGTACTTC
NA	TRBV20-1	TRBD1	TRBJ2-5	CSAEGQGTQETQYF	TGCAGTGCGGAGGGACAGGGGACTCAAGAGACCCAGTACTTC
NA	TRBV3-1	NA	TRBJ2-2	CASSPLGSLRRGELFF	TGTGCCAGCAGCCCGCTGGGCAGCCTCAGACGGGGGGAGCTGTTTTTT
NA	TRBV7-9	NA	TRBJ1-4	CASSPRQATNEKLFF	TGTGCCAGCAGCCCCCGCCAGGCAACTAATGAAAAACTGTTTTTT
few	TRBV18	NA	TRBJ1-1	CASSPGGDPTEAFF	TGTGCCAGCTCACCAGGAGGGGACCCCACTGAAGCTTTCTTT
few	TRBV7-8	TRBD2	TRBJ2-3	CASSPRASGRTDTQYF	TGTGCCAGCAGCCCCCGGGCTAGCGGGAGAACAGATACGCAGTATTTT
NA	TRBV10-3	NA	TRBJ1-2	CATEQGGYGYTF	TGTGCCACCGAACAGGGAGGCTATGGCTACACCTTC
few	TRBV7-2	NA	TRBJ2-5	CASSPASETQYF	TGTGCCAGCAGCCCCGCGTCCGAGACCCAGTACTTC
few	TRBV6-1	NA	TRBJ2-4	CASNGGPGEQYF	TGTGCCAGCAATGGCGGGCCGGGGGAGCAGTACTTC
few	TRBV29-1	TRBD2	TRBJ2-1	CSVEEGSGSSYNEQFF	TGCAGCGTTGAAGAGGGCAGCGGGAGCTCCTACAATGAGCAGTTCTTC
NA	TRBV15	NA	TRBJ2-5	CATSRGGQYGTQYF	TGTGCCACCAGCAGAGGCGGACAGTATGGGACCCAGTACTTC
NA	TRBV3-1	TRBD2	TRBJ2-3	CASSHPPRREARYAYF	TGTGCCAGCAGCCATCCCCCAAGGCGGGAGGCCAGATACGCGTATTTT
NA	TRBV28	NA	TRBJ2-2	CASSSQLELFF	TGTGCCAGCAGTTCGCAGTTGGAGCTGTTTTTT
few	TRBV7-9	TRBD2	TRBJ2-7	CASSPRTSGSVGEQYF	TGTGCCAGCAGTCCTCGGACTAGCGGGAGTGTGGGCGAGCAGTACTTC
NA	TRBV10-3	NA	TRBJ2-2	CAISEGESGGYTGELFF	TGTGCCATCAGTGAGGGAGAAAGCGGAGGGTACACCGGGGAGCTGTTTTTT
NA	TRBV6-5	NA	TRBJ2-2	CASSYSLGGEPFF	TGTGCCAGCAGTTACTCGTTGGGCGGGGAGCCGTTTTTT
NA	TRBV24-1	TRBD1	TRBJ2-7	CATSDWTGYEQYF	TGTGCCACCAGTGATTGGACAGGGTATGAGCAGTACTTC
NA	TRBV5-1	TRBD1	TRBJ2-1	CASSRQGWDKQFF	TGCGCCAGCAGCAGACAGGGGTGGGATAAGCAGTTCTTC
NA	TRBV20-1	NA	TRBJ1-4	CSAFPGGRATNEKLFF	TGCAGTGCTTTCCCCGGGGGGCGGGCCACTAATGAAAAACTGTTTTTT
NA	TRBV7-3	TRBD2	TRBJ2-3	CASSIGLAGGHPDTQYF	TGTGCCAGCAGCATCGGACTAGCGGGAGGGCATCCAGATACGCAGTATTTT
NA	TRBV3-1	NA	TRBJ1-4	CASSQGIFPTNEKLFF	TGTGCCAGCAGCCAAGGAATTTTCCCAACTAATGAAAAACTGTTTTTT
NA	TRBV10-3	NA	TRBJ2-7	CAIRRIGGNYEQYF	TGTGCCATCAGAAGGATAGGGGGAAACTACGAGCAGTACTTC
NA	TRBV4-1	NA	TRBJ2-3	CASSQQTRGEHRYAYF	TGCGCCAGCAGCCAACAGACCCGGGGTGAGCACAGATACGCGTATTTT
few	TRBV5-1	TRBD1	TRBJ1-2	CASSSSGTGGAGGYTF	TGCGCCAGCAGCTCCTCCGGGACAGGGGGCGCCGGTGGCTACACCTTC
few	TRBV10-3	TRBD1	TRBJ2-3	CAISTGASTDTQYF	TGTGCCATCAGCACAGGGGCCAGCACAGATACGCAGTATTTT
few	TRBV5-1	NA	TRBJ1-4	CASSLGGPDREKLFF	TGCGCCAGCAGCTTGGGCGGACCGGACCGGGAAAAACTGTTTTTT
NA	TRBV5-1	TRBD2	TRBJ2-1	CASSLNEWGGRGWDEQFF	TGCGCCAGCAGCTTGAACGAGTGGGGCGGGAGGGGATGGGATGAGCAGTTCTTC